This T cell receptor (beta chain) was documented in a study of T cells in Graves' hyperthyroidism and ophthalmopathy. There were TCR beta CDR3 regions amplified from RNA transcripts. First-round RT-PCR with HTBI primers amplified the TCR CDR3 region. TCRdb re-analysed the multiplex PCR reads in MiXCR, keeping a single row per CDR3 protein. The sample yields around 260,000 distinct CDR3 sequences, about 25% seen once. The sample holds many counts of this clonotype. Sequenced sample: blood. This clonotype was sampled from a man aged 40-49 years with Graves' hyperthyroidism that later progressed to Graves' ophthalmopathy.

The CDR3 reads CASSQAPKWTQDGETQYF. Here the CDR3 DNA reads TGCGCCAGCAGCCAAGCACCTAAATGGACCCAGGACGGAGAGACCCAGTACTTC. The chain links TRBV4-1 to TRBJ2-5; no reliable D call. The germline CDR1 and CDR2 sequences are MGHRA and YSYEKL. The CDR3 contains 18 residues. Trimming pared 1 base from V and 4 bases from J, leaving 22 bases between.